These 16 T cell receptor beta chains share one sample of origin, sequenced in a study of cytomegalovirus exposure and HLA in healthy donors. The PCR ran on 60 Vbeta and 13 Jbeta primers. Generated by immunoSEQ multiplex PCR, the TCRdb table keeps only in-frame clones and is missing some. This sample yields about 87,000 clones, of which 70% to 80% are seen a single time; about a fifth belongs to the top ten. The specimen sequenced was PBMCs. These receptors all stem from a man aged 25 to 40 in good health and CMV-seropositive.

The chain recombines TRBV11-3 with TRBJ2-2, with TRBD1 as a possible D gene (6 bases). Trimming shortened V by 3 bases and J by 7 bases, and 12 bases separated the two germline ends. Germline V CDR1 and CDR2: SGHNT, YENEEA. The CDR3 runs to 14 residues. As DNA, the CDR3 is TGTGCCAGCAGCTTTGGACAGATGGACGGGGAGCTGTTTTTT. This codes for CASSFGQMDGELFF.

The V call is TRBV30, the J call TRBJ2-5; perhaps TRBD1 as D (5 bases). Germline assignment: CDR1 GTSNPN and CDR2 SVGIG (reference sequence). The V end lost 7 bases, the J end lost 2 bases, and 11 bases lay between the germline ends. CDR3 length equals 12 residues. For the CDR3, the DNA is TGTGCCTCAGGGCGTAAACAAGAGACCCAGTACTTC. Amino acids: CASGRKQETQYF.

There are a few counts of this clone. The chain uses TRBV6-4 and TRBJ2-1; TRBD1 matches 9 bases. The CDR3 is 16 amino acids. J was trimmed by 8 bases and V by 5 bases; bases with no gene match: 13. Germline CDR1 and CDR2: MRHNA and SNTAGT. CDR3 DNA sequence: TGTGCCAGCAGTCCCTCGGGACAGGGTGCTGTGGATGAGCAGTTCTTC. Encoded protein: CASSPSGQGAVDEQFF.

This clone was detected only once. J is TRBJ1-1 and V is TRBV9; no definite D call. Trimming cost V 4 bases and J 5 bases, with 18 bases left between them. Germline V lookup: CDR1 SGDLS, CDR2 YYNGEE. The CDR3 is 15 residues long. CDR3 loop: CASSPLTSTVTEAFF. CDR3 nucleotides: TGTGCCAGCAGCCCTCTTACTTCAACGGTGACTGAAGCTTTCTTT.

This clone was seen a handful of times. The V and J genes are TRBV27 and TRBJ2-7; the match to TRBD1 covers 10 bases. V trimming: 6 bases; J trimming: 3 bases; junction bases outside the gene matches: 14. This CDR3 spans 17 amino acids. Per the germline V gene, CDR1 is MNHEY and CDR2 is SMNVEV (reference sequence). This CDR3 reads CASRPTGTGVFGYEQYF. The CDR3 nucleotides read TGTGCCAGCAGGCCCACCGGGACAGGGGTCTTTGGCTACGAGCAGTACTTC.

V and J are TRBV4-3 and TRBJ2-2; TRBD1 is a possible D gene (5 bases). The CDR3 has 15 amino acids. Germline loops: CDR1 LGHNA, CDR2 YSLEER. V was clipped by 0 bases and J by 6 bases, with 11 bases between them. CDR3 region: CASSQEFRVPGELFF. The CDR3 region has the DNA TGCGCCAGCAGCCAAGAGTTCAGGGTCCCCGGGGAGCTGTTTTTT.

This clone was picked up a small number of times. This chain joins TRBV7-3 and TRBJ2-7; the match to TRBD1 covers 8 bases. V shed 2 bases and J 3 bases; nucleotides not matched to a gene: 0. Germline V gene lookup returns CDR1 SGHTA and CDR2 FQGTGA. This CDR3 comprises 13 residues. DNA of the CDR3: TGTGCCAGCAGCTTAGACAGGGGCTACGAGCAGTACTTC. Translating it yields CASSLDRGYEQYF.

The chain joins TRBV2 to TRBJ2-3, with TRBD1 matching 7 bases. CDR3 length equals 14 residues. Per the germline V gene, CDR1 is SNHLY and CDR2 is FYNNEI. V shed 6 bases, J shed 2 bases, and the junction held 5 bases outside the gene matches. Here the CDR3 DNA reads TGTGCCAGCAGGGCCGGGACAGTCACAGATACGCAGTATTTT. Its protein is CASRAGTVTDTQYF.

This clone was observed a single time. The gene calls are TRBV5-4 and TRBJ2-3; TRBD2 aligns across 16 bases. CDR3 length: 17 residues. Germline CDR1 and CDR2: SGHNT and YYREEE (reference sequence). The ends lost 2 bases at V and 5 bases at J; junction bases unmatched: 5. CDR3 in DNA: TGTGCCAGCAGCTTTGGGACTAGCGGGGGGGCCGGAGATACGCAGTATTTT. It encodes CASSFGTSGGAGDTQYF.

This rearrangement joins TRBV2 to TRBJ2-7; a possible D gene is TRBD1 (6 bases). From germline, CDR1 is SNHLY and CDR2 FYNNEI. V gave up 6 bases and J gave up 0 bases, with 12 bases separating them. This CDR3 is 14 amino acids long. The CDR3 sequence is CASSDRWSSYEQYF. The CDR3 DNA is TGTGCCAGCAGCGACAGGTGGAGCTCCTACGAGCAGTACTTC.

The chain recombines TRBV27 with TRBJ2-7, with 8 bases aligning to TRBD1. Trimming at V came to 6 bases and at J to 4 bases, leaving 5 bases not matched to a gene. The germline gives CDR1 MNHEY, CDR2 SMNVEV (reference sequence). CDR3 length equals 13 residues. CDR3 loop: CASSHRGMYEQYF. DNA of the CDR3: TGTGCCAGCAGCCACAGGGGGATGTACGAGCAGTACTTC.

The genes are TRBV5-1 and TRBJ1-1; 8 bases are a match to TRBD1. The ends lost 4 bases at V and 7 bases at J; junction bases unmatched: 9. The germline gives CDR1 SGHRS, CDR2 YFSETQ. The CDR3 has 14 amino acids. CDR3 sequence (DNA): TGCGCCAGCAGCGCAACGACAGGGGAGGGTGAAGCTTTCTTT. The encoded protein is CASSATTGEGEAFF.

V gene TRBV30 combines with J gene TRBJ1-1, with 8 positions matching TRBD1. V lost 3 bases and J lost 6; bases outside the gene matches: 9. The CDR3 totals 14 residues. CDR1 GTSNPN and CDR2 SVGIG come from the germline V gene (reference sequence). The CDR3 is CAWRGGQGNAEAFF. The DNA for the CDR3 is TGTGCCTGGAGGGGAGGACAGGGTAACGCTGAAGCTTTCTTT.

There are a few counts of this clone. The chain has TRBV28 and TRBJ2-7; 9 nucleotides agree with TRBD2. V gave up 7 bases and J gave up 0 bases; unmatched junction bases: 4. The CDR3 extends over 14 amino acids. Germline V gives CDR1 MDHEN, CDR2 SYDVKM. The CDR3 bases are TGTGCCAGCACTACTAGCGGGTTCTCCTACGAGCAGTACTTC. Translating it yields CASTTSGFSYEQYF.

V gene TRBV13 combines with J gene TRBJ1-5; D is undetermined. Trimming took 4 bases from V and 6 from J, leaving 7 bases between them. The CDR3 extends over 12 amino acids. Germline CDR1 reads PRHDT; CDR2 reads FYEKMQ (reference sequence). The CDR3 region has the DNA TGTGCCAGCAGCTCAATCGGTCAGCCCCAGCATTTT. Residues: CASSSIGQPQHF.

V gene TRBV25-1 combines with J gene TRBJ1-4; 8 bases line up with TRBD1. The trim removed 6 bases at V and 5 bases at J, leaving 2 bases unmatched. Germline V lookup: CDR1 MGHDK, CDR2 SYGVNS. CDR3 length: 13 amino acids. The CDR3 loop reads CASRGTGNEKLFF. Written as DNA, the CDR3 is TGTGCCAGCAGGGGGACAGGAAATGAAAAACTGTTTTTT.